Detailed here is one T cell receptor (beta chain). This sample is part of a study of T cell changes during pregnancy in multiple sclerosis. The repertoire was sequenced with immunoSEQ multiplex PCR; TCRdb's copy has only in-frame clones and lacks some. The sample lists approximately 100,000 clones, roughly 89% seen once, with about 1.6% in the top ten. The sequencing here drew on peripheral blood, taken before pregnancy. This sequence originates from a female donor with multiple sclerosis, enrolled in a pregnancy study.

The CDR3: CSASQVYEQYF. The CDR3 DNA reads as TGCAGTGCGTCACAAGTCTACGAGCAGTACTTC. This chain links TRBV20-1 with TRBJ2-7; no definite D call. The CDR3 totals 11 residues. Per the germline V gene, CDR1 is DFQATT and CDR2 is SNEGSKA (reference sequence). Between the trimmed V and J ends, which lost 6 bases and 3 bases, there was a span of 9 bases.